This paragraph reports one T cell receptor beta chain. One end of the junction does not line up with germline, which may come from a read error. From roughly 390 ng of RNA, a library with molecular barcoded alpha/delta and beta/gamma adaptors was made. TCRdb reprocessed the reads via MiXCR and lists one record per CDR3 protein. The table has roughly 130,000 distinct CDR3 sequences, 10% to 15% seen once; the top ten hold 9.5% to 11%. The length of the CDR3 is 17 residues. The germline V gene encodes CDR1 KGHDR and CDR2 SFDVKD. This sample was included in a study of read filtering for tumor transcriptome and immune sequencing.

The material sequenced was a population of CD138-negative cells sorted from bone marrow. This chain connects TRBV24-1 to TRBJ2-7; TRBD1 is a possible D gene (6 bases). The sequence came from a donor at least 40 years old with multiple myeloma. The CDR3 DNA sequence: TGTGCCACCTGTGATTCGAAGACAGGTTGGTACTTCTGCGAGCAGTACTTC. It translates to CATCDSKTGWYFCEQYF.